This TCR beta chain was sequenced for a study of graft-versus-host responses after intestinal transplantation. In the study overall: Multivisceral, liver-intestinal, or isolated intestinal transplants were received by the recipients. Every transplant recipient was induced with anti-thymocyte globulin, then maintained on tacrolimus and steroids for about 3 years. Findings and caveats of the study: GvH clones were identified in recipient marrow, with some first appearing in ileum or blood.

About this clone itself: Antigen: not known.

The V gene end was trimmed by 5 bases and the J gene end by 5 bases; junction bases not matched to a gene: 5. Germline CDR1 MNHEY, CDR2 SVGAGI. The CDR3 has 15 residues. Measured with immunoSEQ multiplex PCR; TCRdb has only the in-frame clones, and not every one. The table shows more than 65,000 clones, with roughly nine tenths occurring only once. The TCR originated in a human donor who received an intestinal transplant. The chain couples TRBV6-5 to TRBJ2-1; 11 nucleotides align to TRBD1. Sample: unstimulated CD4+ T cells sorted from spleen or lymph node cells, taken before intestinal transplant. In DNA form, the CDR3 reads TGTGCCAGCAGTCGGACAGGGGGCGCGCACAATGAGCAGTTCTTC. Translation: CASSRTGGAHNEQFF.